This TCR beta chain was retrieved from a study of blood T cell repertoires in COVID-19. Study information: COVID-19 samples from acute and convalescent phases originated in the United States, Italy and Spain. T cells, B-cell-depleted T cells, or PBMCs supplied cDNA or gDNA.

Authors' data handling: By means of reference gene primer amplification, nucleated cell counts were estimated. Assay used: immunoSEQ multiplex PCR; TCRdb lists only in-frame clones, some missing. V, J and clone size derive from that table, while D and trimming were established from the DNA sequence. The repertoire holds around 110,000 clones, with 65% to 75% as singletons. Germline values: CDR1 KGHSH, CDR2 LQKENI. The length of the CDR3 is 14 residues. V was clipped by 3 bases and J by 5 bases; unmatched bases: 4. Sequencing used peripheral blood. The gene calls are TRBV18 and TRBJ1-1; 9 bases map to TRBD1. The receptor was isolated from a human donor with acute or convalescent COVID-19. The donor label of this sample is uncertain. CDR3 nucleotide sequence: TGTGCCAGCTCACCGACAGGGGGAGGGACTGAAGCTTTCTTT. Translation gives CASSPTGGGTEAFF. Supplemented by reference TRBV18 and TRBJ1-1, the full variable domain reads NAGVMQNPRHLVRRRGQEARLRCSPMKGHSHVYWYRQLPEEGLKFMVYLQKENIIDESGMPKERFSAEFPKEGPSILRIQQVVRGDSAAYFCASSPTGGGTEAFFGQGTRLTVV.